The 27 T cell receptor beta chains presented below share a single source sample, sequenced in a study of blood T cell repertoires in COVID-19. Measured with immunoSEQ multiplex PCR; TCRdb has only the in-frame clones, and not every one. The sample holds about 320,000 clones, approximately 91% seen once. The specimen sequenced was PBMCs or T cells enriched from blood (not recorded which). All receptors come from a man in his sixties who had recovered from COVID-19.

This clone was recorded only once. The rearrangement joins TRBV24-1 to TRBJ2-2; TRBD1 matches 8 bases. The germline CDR1 and CDR2 sequences are KGHDR and SFDVKD. The junction had 10 bases not matched to a gene; V was cut back by 3 bases and J by 5 bases. The CDR3 consists of 17 residues. The CDR3 DNA reads TGTGCCACCAGTGATGATAACAGGGGGTACCTGACCGGGGAGCTGTTTTTT. Protein sequence: CATSDDNRGYLTGELFF.

The CDR3 coding sequence is TGTGCCAGCAGATTAAACCCACAGGGCTATGGCTACACCTTC. Translated, it gives CASRLNPQGYGYTF. This rearrangement joins TRBV28 to TRBJ1-2, with D possibly TRBD1 on 6 matching bases. Trimming shortened V by 6 bases and J by 4 bases, and 15 bases separated the two germline ends. CDR3 length: 14 residues. Germline V lookup: CDR1 MDHEN, CDR2 SYDVKM.

V gene TRBV5-1 combines with J gene TRBJ2-1; 9 bases fit TRBD1. In germline, CDR1 is SGHRS, CDR2 YFSETQ. The CDR3 has 14 residues. The junction had 9 bases not matched to a gene; V was cut back by 7 bases and J by 7 bases. The CDR3 bases are TGCGCCAGCCACCGGACAGGGGAGGGGAATGAGCAGTTCTTC. Translated: CASHRTGEGNEQFF.

The rearrangement joins TRBV5-1 to TRBJ2-1; 9 nucleotides match TRBD2. V lost 2 bases to trimming and J lost 9 bases; unmatched junction nucleotides: 3. The CDR3 sequence is 13 residues long. From germline, CDR1 is SGHRS and CDR2 YFSETQ. The CDR3 loop reads CASSFLAGREQFF. CDR3 coding DNA: TGCGCCAGCAGCTTTCTAGCGGGACGTGAGCAGTTCTTC. Combining the CDR3 with reference TRBV5-1 and TRBJ2-1 gives the whole variable domain KAGVTQTPRYLIKTRGQQVTLSCSPISGHRSVSWYQQTPGQGLQFLFEYFSETQRNKGNFPGRFSGRQFSNSRSEMNVSTLELGDSALYLCASSFLAGREQFFGPGTRLTVL.

The chain is built from TRBV9 and TRBJ2-7; a possible D gene is TRBD2 (5 bases). V shed 0 bases and J shed 2 bases, with 12 bases lying between them. This CDR3 is 15 amino acids long. CDR1 and CDR2 from the germline V gene are SGDLS and YYNGEE. The CDR3 spells CASSVGGAVTYEQYF. CDR3 nucleotide sequence: TGTGCCAGCAGCGTAGGAGGAGCGGTGACCTACGAGCAGTACTTC.

J is TRBJ1-2 and V is TRBV19, with 7 positions matching TRBD1. CDR3 length: 15 amino acids. Germline loops: CDR1 LNHDA, CDR2 SQIVND (reference sequence). J was trimmed by 4 bases and V by 3 bases; bases with no gene match: 8. The CDR3 region has the DNA TGTGCCAGTAGTATGCAGACGACAGGGACCTATGGCTACACCTTC. Its protein is CASSMQTTGTYGYTF.

V gene TRBV5-1 combines with J gene TRBJ2-5; perhaps TRBD2 as D (7 bases). V was pared by 7 bases and J by 5 bases, with 21 bases between. The CDR3 has 15 residues. Germline loops: CDR1 SGHRS, CDR2 YFSETQ. CDR3 nucleotide sequence: TGCGCCAGCGGGGGCAGCGGGGCCGAGGGGGAGACCCAGTACTTC. Translation gives CASGGSGAEGETQYF.

This clone appeared a single time. The J gene is TRBJ1-3, the V gene TRBV19; no reliable D call. V shed 2 bases and J shed 0 bases, with 11 bases lying between them. There are 16 residues in the CDR3. The germline V gene encodes CDR1 LNHDA and CDR2 SQIVND (reference sequence). This CDR3 is CASSIQRPSSGNTIYF. Written as DNA, the CDR3 is TGTGCCAGTAGTATACAGCGACCTTCCTCTGGAAACACCATATATTTT.

V gene TRBV28 combines with J gene TRBJ1-5, with D unresolved. There are 15 residues in the CDR3. Trimming removed 6 bases from V and 1 base from J, with 13 bases in between. Germline V gene sequence: CDR1 MDHEN, CDR2 SYDVKM. In DNA, the CDR3 is TGTGCCAGCAGCCTCTCCCCCGGGAGCAATCAGCCCCAGCATTTT. This gives the protein CASSLSPGSNQPQHF.

This chain uses TRBV7-2 with TRBJ2-5, with D hard to call. The germline gives CDR1 SGHTA, CDR2 FQGNSA. The CDR3 is made up of 11 amino acids. Trimming took 3 bases from V and 5 from J, leaving 4 bases between them. Here the CDR3 DNA reads TGTGCCAGCAGCTTGTATGAGACCCAGTACTTC. The encoded protein is CASSLYETQYF.

V is TRBV25-1 and J is TRBJ1-2; 10 nucleotides agree with TRBD1. The CDR3 loop spans 15 amino acids. The V gene's germline CDR1 is MGHDK and CDR2 SYGVNS. After removal of 3 bases from V and 8 bases from J, the junction contained 9 bases not matched to a gene. The CDR3 DNA reads TGTGCCAGCAGTGATGGTACGACAGGGGGCCGAGGCTACACCTTC. Amino acids: CASSDGTTGGRGYTF.

This clone was detected only once. The chain recombines TRBV7-2 with TRBJ2-5, with D maybe TRBD1 (6 bases). Germline V CDR1 and CDR2: SGHTA, FQGNSA. CDR3 length equals 16 residues. Trimming pared 5 bases from V and 2 bases from J, leaving 18 bases between. The CDR3 region is CASSHASGQGQETQYF. The DNA of the CDR3 is TGTGCCAGCAGCCACGCATCTGGCCAGGGGCAAGAGACCCAGTACTTC. The full variable domain, rest sourced from reference TRBV7-2 and TRBJ2-5, is GAGVSQSPSNKVTEKGKDVELRCDPISGHTALYWYRQSLGQGLEFLIYFQGNSAPDKSGLPSDRFSAERTGGSVSTLTIQRTQQEDSAVYLCASSHASGQGQETQYFGPGTRLLVL.

The gene calls are TRBV19 and TRBJ2-1, with TRBD2 as a possible D gene (6 bases). Germline values: CDR1 LNHDA, CDR2 SQIVND (reference sequence). Trimming cost V 3 bases and J 6 bases, with 12 bases left between them. The CDR3 runs 14 residues. CDR3: CASSINSGFNEQFF. The CDR3 DNA reads as TGTGCCAGTAGTATCAATAGCGGTTTCAATGAGCAGTTCTTC.

The chain has TRBV3-1 (or the pseudogene TRBV3-2) and TRBJ2-7; 9 nucleotides match TRBD1. Germline trimming cut 2 bases from V and 6 bases from J; bases unmatched to any gene: 5. This CDR3 is built from 14 residues. In germline, CDR1 is LGHDT, CDR2 YNNKEL (reference sequence). CDR3 in amino acids: CASSQRQGETEQYF. The DNA of the CDR3 is TGTGCCAGCAGCCAAAGACAGGGGGAAACCGAGCAGTACTTC.

The rearrangement joins TRBV18 to TRBJ2-7; no reliable D call. Germline V gene sequence: CDR1 KGHSH, CDR2 LQKENI. The CDR3 runs 13 residues. V was cut by 3 bases and J by 5 bases, with 11 bases left in between. The CDR3: CASSPAHVHEQYF. The CDR3 DNA reads TGTGCCAGCTCACCGGCACACGTCCACGAGCAGTACTTC. Full variable domain (remainder filled in from reference TRBV18 and TRBJ2-7): NAGVMQNPRHLVRRRGQEARLRCSPMKGHSHVYWYRQLPEEGLKFMVYLQKENIIDESGMPKERFSAEFPKEGPSILRIQQVVRGDSAAYFCASSPAHVHEQYFGPGTRLTVT.

This clone was counted a few times. V and J are TRBV28 and TRBJ2-1; TRBD2 aligns across 10 bases. The CDR3 is 18 residues long. Germline V gives CDR1 MDHEN, CDR2 SYDVKM. The junction had 16 bases not matched to a gene; V was cut back by 6 bases and J by 5 bases. CDR3 loop: CASRPGTLGLATDNEQFF. In nucleotides, the CDR3 is TGTGCCAGCAGGCCCGGTACTTTGGGACTAGCGACCGACAATGAGCAGTTCTTC.

This clone occurred once. CDR3 in DNA: TGTGCCAGTAGTATCACAGGGTATGGCTACACCTTC. This encodes CASSITGYGYTF. The V call is TRBV19, the J call TRBJ1-2, with D perhaps matching TRBD1 (6 bases). The V end was cut by 3 bases, the J end by 5 bases, with 7 bases between. Germline lookup yields CDR1 LNHDA and CDR2 SQIVND (reference sequence). The CDR3 length is 12 residues.

The chain combines TRBV19 with TRBJ2-6; tentative D call: TRBD2 (5 bases). This CDR3 has 15 amino acids. Germline assignment: CDR1 LNHDA and CDR2 SQIVND (reference sequence). The germline V and J ends were trimmed by 10 bases and 2 bases, with 15 bases remaining between them. This CDR3 is CATSQAGAGANVLTF. The CDR3 DNA is TGTGCCACCTCCCAGGCGGGTGCTGGGGCCAACGTCCTGACTTTC. Full variable domain (missing parts from reference TRBV19 and TRBJ2-6): DGGITQSPKYLFRKEGQNVTLSCEQNLNHDAMYWYRQDPGQGLRLIYYSQIVNDFQKGDIAEGYSVSREKKESFPLTVTSAQKNPTAFYLCATSQAGAGANVLTFGAGSRLTVL.

As for this clone: Mismatch with germline at one junction end may stem from a read error. This chain uses TRBV23-1 with TRBJ1-1, with D unresolved. TRBV23-1 is recorded as an ORF, its role being uncertain. CDR3 size: 11 residues. The CDR3 reads CGRREVPEAFF. In DNA, the CDR3 is TGTGGGCGGCGGGAGGTACCTGAAGCTTTCTTT.

The rearrangement joins TRBV5-1 to TRBJ1-2; D is perhaps TRBD1 (5 bases). The CDR3 totals 16 residues. CDR1 is SGHRS, CDR2 YFSETQ, per germline. Deletions cut 5 bases from V and 0 bases from J, with 17 bases between. In nucleotides, the CDR3 is TGCGCCAGCAGTCCGATCCTACAGGCGACTAACTATGGCTACACCTTC. Translated: CASSPILQATNYGYTF.

The chain couples TRBV12-3 or TRBV12-4 to TRBJ1-2; D gene unclear. Trimming removed 7 bases at V and 4 bases at J, with 13 bases between. The CDR3 has 13 residues. The CDR3 sequence: CASIKAGGYGYTF. Here the CDR3 DNA reads TGTGCCAGCATAAAGGCGGGTGGCTATGGCTACACCTTC.

The genes are TRBV19 and TRBJ1-1; D is possibly TRBD1 (5 bases). This CDR3 is built from 14 residues. The germline gives CDR1 LNHDA, CDR2 SQIVND (reference sequence). V was pared by 6 bases and J by 2 bases, with 13 bases between. Here the CDR3 reads CASSIGGSNTEAFF. For the CDR3, the DNA is TGTGCCAGTAGCATCGGGGGATCAAACACTGAAGCTTTCTTT.

The chain combines TRBV28 with TRBJ2-5; 9 bases align to TRBD2. J lost 5 bases, V lost 7 bases, and 8 bases had no gene match. Germline V gene sequence: CDR1 MDHEN, CDR2 SYDVKM. The CDR3 contains 14 residues. DNA for the CDR3: TGTGCCAGCACCCCGGGACTAGCTCTGGAGACCCAGTACTTC. Amino acids: CASTPGLALETQYF. Complete variable domain (other parts from reference TRBV28 and TRBJ2-5): DVKVTQSSRYLVKRTGEKVFLECVQDMDHENMFWYRQDPGLGLRLIYFSYDVKMKEKGDIPEGYSVSREKKERFSLILESASTNQTSMYLCASTPGLALETQYFGPGTRLLVL.

The chain employs TRBV28 and TRBJ1-2, with 7 nucleotides matching TRBD1. CDR3 size: 14 residues. The germline V gene has CDR1 MDHEN and CDR2 SYDVKM. With 8 bases clipped from V and 8 bases from J, the junction kept 14 bases outside the gene matches. DNA for the CDR3: TGTGCCAGCTCAGAAGGCAGGGGGTTTAGAGGCTACACCTTC. It is translated as CASSEGRGFRGYTF.

The V call is TRBV10-1, the J call TRBJ1-2; tentatively, D is TRBD1 (5 bases). The length of the CDR3 is 16 residues. CDR1 and CDR2 from the germline V gene are WNHNN and SYGVQD (reference sequence). Trimming removed 7 bases from V and 3 bases from J, with 21 bases in between. The CDR3 nucleotides are TGCGCCAGCACCGTGGACGAAATGGACACACACTATGGCTACACCTTC. This translates into CASTVDEMDTHYGYTF.

This clone was detected only once. This sequence joins TRBV4-3 and TRBJ1-1; a possible D gene is TRBD1 (6 bases). V gave up 3 bases and J gave up 4 bases, with 12 bases separating them. Germline V lookup: CDR1 LGHNA, CDR2 YSLEER. CDR3 length equals 14 residues. In nucleotides, the CDR3 is TGCGCCAGCAGCCAGTGGGAAGGGGGCACTGAAGCTTTCTTT. This gives the protein CASSQWEGGTEAFF.

The chain couples TRBV28 to TRBJ2-3; weak D call: TRBD1 (5 bases). The CDR3 runs 17 residues. CDR1 is MDHEN, CDR2 SYDVKM, per germline. Trimming took off 3 bases at V and 0 bases at J, with 16 bases between the two ends. The CDR3 is CASSLRQYYTSTDTQYF. CDR3 DNA: TGTGCCAGCAGTTTGCGACAGTATTACACTAGCACAGATACGCAGTATTTT.